This T cell receptor (beta chain) stems from a study of HIV-infected patients and healthy controls (TCRdb year 2014). For the study in its entirety: The question the study tested was whether immune perturbation and reconstitution could be captured by deep TCR repertoire sequencing of small blood samples from HIV patients. Overall study outcomes, separate from this receptor: Comparisons were complicated by unequal numbers of distinct sequences between patients and controls, and rare events from HIV-infected data were overweighted by size-matching. Processing was restricted to sixteen HIV-infected individuals, which the authors judged to be a major constraint on the generalizability of the findings. HIV-associated CDR3s exhibited a significant reduction in frequency during therapy, whereas CMV-associated CDR3s exhibited no significant change, although the majority increased in frequency. HIV-infected repertoires showed significantly elevated mean Gini indices relative to controls, which possibly reflects oligoclonality. HLA typing of donors was not performed in the study. By Jaccard index and by the count of highly shared sequences, healthy controls shared more CDR3s between individuals than HIV+ patients did. The study cohorts differed slightly in age and sex profile, but those differences did not account for the observed differences in diversity. Alpha-chain CDR3s from MAIT cells occurred at high frequency in healthy controls but were severely depleted in HIV+ repertoires. Using whole blood restricted sequencing depth and prevented separating the dynamics of distinct T-cell subpopulations. Compared with controls, HIV-infected patients showed significantly different mean usage of eight alpha and eight beta V genes. Alpha-beta chain pairing was not determined in the samples. Compared with untreated HIV+ repertoires, healthy control repertoires had roughly threefold more distinct CDR3s and a higher Shannon diversity. Size-matched repertoire data did not replicate the apparent post-therapy recovery of the Gini index in HIV-infected patients.

Whole blood was used without cell fractionation, so the repertoire reflected all unsorted peripheral T cells. Ten uninfected healthy donors were sampled as controls, and two fifths of these ten donors were sampled twice about 12 weeks apart. For RNA extraction, roughly 2.7 ml of peripheral blood was drawn into Tempus tubes. Residual genomic DNA was removed with the TURBO-DNase kit and globin mRNA was depleted with GLOBINclear. By share, this clonotype ranks as medium-sized (0.01 to 0.1%). Its antigen has not been determined. Base-call qualities are not available, and no considerably larger clone is one nucleotide away. According to the germline V gene, CDR1 reads MDHEN and CDR2 reads SYDVKM. The junction shows trimming of 7 bases on V and 7 bases on J, and the gene matches do not reach 6 bases of it. The CDR3 goes from the cysteine to the phenylalanine over 13 residues. Only the CDR3 region is kept as DNA, spanning 39 bases read in frame from base 1.

500 to 600 ng RNA was reverse transcribed with SuperScript III using primers against the alpha and beta constant regions. Separate alpha and beta chain libraries were generated by chain-specific third strand synthesis with multiplexing indices. To avoid primer bias, the protocol used one single primer pair to amplify every rearrangement within a chain, and the protocol also attached molecular barcodes to each cDNA molecule. T4 RNA Ligase 1 joined purified cDNA to a 5' RACE adapter that carried a random hexamer and the SP2 sequencing primer site. Second strand synthesis was primed from the SP2 site with Phusion polymerase, using slow temperature ramps to favor optimal annealing. The 12-nucleotide barcode on each molecule comprised two random hexamer sequences, both introduced before amplification and concatenated. An amplification PCR of approximately 25 cycles with P5s and P7 primers came after a short first PCR that had added P5 and P7 adapter elements plus a second index. A total of 25 to 30 PCR cycles were applied to the libraries, which were quantified on a Qubit, sized on a Bioanalyzer, and diluted to 4 to 4.5 nM. The normalized libraries were sequenced on an Illumina MiSeq using 2 x 250 paired-end kits. MinElute columns were the means by which the reverse transcription reactions were cleaned up, and the reactions were eluted into approximately 11 ul Tris-Cl. Adapter ligations were incubated for 23 hours at 16 degrees C and subsequently purified with AMPure XP beads at a 1:1 ratio. In the authors' own workflow: A modified Decombinator processed the demultiplexed FASTQ files and output V, J, insert and barcode information. Sequences that shared a barcode but differed from the dominant sequence were discarded as errors, and original cDNA molecules were estimated by counting barcodes clustered at Levenshtein distance 3. Downstream analyses used R packages ineq, vegan, igraph and RCytoscape, with IMGT nomenclature and CDR3 definitions. To avoid skew from clonal expansion, each TCR was counted once, and V gene usage was computed over distinct sequences. Unique CDR3 amino acid sequences within a donor were connected in similarity networks whenever two sequences differed by a single Levenshtein edit. Published HIV-specific CDR3s (about 100 alpha, some 670 beta) and CMV-specific CDR3s (about 13 alpha, about 260 beta) were assembled and queried against the repertoires. Random subsampling to size-matched repertoires demonstrated that the decreased diversity in patients did not result from their lower sequence numbers. TCRdb trimmed the raw reads at Q25, called clones with MiXCR and kept productive beta chains. Identical CDR3 proteins give one entry, which carries the most common genes and DNA. The V and J calls follow TCRdb's processing rather than the paper's. The sample records about 13,000 distinct CDR3 sequences, about 11% of which are singletons. Clones ranked in the top ten supply about 6.3% of the sample.

The sequence came from an adult in good health. The sequencing input was blood. The chain was built from TRBV28 and TRBJ2-1; a stretch of 8 junction bases matches TRBD1. The nucleotide sequence reads TGTGCCAGCACAGGGGGCAGGATAAATGAGCAGTTCTTC. This is translated as CASTGGRINEQFF.